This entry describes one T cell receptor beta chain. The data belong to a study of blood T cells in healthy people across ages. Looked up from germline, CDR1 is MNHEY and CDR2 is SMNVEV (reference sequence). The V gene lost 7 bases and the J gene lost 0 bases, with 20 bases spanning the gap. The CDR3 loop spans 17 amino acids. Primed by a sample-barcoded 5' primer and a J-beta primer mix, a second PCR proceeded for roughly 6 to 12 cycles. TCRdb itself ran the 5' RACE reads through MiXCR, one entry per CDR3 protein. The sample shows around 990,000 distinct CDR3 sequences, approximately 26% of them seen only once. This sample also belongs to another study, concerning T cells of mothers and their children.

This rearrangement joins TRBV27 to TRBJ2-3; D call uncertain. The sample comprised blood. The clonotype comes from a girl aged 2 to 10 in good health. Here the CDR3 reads CASNSPSAGGSTDTQYF. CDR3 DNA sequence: TGTGCCAGCAACTCACCTTCGGCTGGCGGAAGCACAGATACGCAGTATTTT.